A selection of T cell receptor beta chains follows, all from one sample in a study of blood T cell repertoires in COVID-19. The data were produced by immunoSEQ multiplex PCR, yet TCRdb's version contains in-frame clones alone and is incomplete. The data show about 480,000 clones, 88% seen once. Input material: PBMCs or T cells enriched from blood (not recorded which). These receptors came from a woman aged 40 to 50 who had recovered from COVID-19. The CDR3 runs from the conserved cysteine through the conserved F or W. Fields, in order: V gene, J gene, D gene, clone size, CDR3 protein, CDR3 DNA. The D gene is left open where the match is weak. Clone size is not always given. Where it is, it says once, few, many or a class for expanded clones.

TRBV4-3	TRBJ2-7	-	-	CASSQVEQAGYEQYF	TGCGCCAGCAGCCAAGTTGAACAGGCTGGGTACGAGCAGTACTTC
TRBV3-1/TRBV3-2	TRBJ1-1	-	-	CASSQGSGEGTFF	TGTGCCAGCAGCCAAGGGTCTGGAGAAGGAACTTTCTTT
TRBV10-1	TRBJ1-2	-	-	CASSENGNYGYTF	TGCGCCAGCAGTGAGAACGGGAACTATGGCTACACCTTC
TRBV4-3	TRBJ2-1	-	-	CASSQAMLGGSGSYNEQFF	TGCGCCAGCAGCCAAGCTATGCTGGGGGGTAGCGGCTCCTACAATGAGCAGTTCTTC
TRBV5-8	TRBJ1-5	-	-	CASSLPSLGTLANQPQHF	TGTGCCAGCAGCTTGCCCAGTCTCGGGACTCTAGCAAATCAGCCCCAGCATTTT
TRBV19	TRBJ2-7	TRBD2	-	CASSIRLAGGKTYEQYF	TGTGCCAGTAGTATTCGACTAGCGGGGGGAAAGACCTACGAGCAGTACTTC
TRBV24-1	TRBJ2-1	TRBD1	-	CATSDRGKMGNEQFF	TGTGCCACCAGTGACAGGGGGAAGATGGGCAATGAGCAGTTCTTC
TRBV7-7	TRBJ2-5	TRBD2	-	CASSSRLAGEETQYF	TGTGCCAGCAGCTCTAGACTAGCGGGAGAGGAGACCCAGTACTTC
TRBV9	TRBJ1-1	-	-	CASSGPTYRVGTEAFF	TGTGCCAGCAGTGGACCGACATACAGGGTCGGGACTGAAGCTTTCTTT
TRBV19	TRBJ2-3	TRBD2	-	CASSLPSGSTDTQYF	TGTGCCAGTAGTTTGCCTAGCGGTAGCACAGATACGCAGTATTTT
TRBV25-1	TRBJ2-1	-	once	CASSEVTGTYNEQFF	TGTGCCAGCAGTGAAGTGACAGGTACCTACAATGAGCAGTTCTTC
TRBV19	TRBJ1-3	-	-	CASSMGQINSGNTIYF	TGTGCCAGTAGTATGGGGCAGATTAACTCTGGAAACACCATATATTTT
TRBV11-2	TRBJ1-4	-	once	CASSRGISRATNEKLFF	TGTGCCAGCAGCCGCGGGATCTCGAGGGCGACTAATGAAAAACTGTTTTTT
TRBV5-1	TRBJ2-1	TRBD2	-	CASSLAFTSGYNEQFF	TGCGCCAGCAGCTTGGCATTTACTAGCGGTTACAATGAGCAGTTCTTC
TRBV4-3	TRBJ2-1	-	-	CASSQETPGYSSYNEQFF	TGCGCCAGCAGCCAAGAAACCCCGGGTTATAGCTCCTACAATGAGCAGTTCTTC
TRBV19	TRBJ2-3	-	-	CASSMRAGEAQYF	TGTGCCAGTAGTATGCGGGCCGGGGAGGCGCAGTATTTT
TRBV5-4	TRBJ2-1	TRBD1	-	CASSSNLDRGDEQFF	TGTGCCAGCAGCTCCAACCTCGACAGGGGCGATGAGCAGTTCTTC
TRBV4-3	TRBJ2-7	-	-	CASSQDPDSSYEQYF	TGCGCCAGCAGCCAAGACCCCGACAGCTCCTACGAGCAGTACTTC
TRBV21-1	TRBJ2-7	-	-	CASSKVPQRYF	TGTGCCAGCAGCAAAGTCCCGCAGCGGTACTTC
TRBV7-9	TRBJ1-3	-	-	CASSLLGQGLSGNTIYF	TGTGCCAGCAGCTTATTGGGGCAGGGGCTCTCTGGAAACACCATATATTTT
TRBV5-1	TRBJ2-5	TRBD2	-	CASSPGRVEETQYF	TGCGCCAGCAGCCCAGGGAGGGTAGAAGAGACCCAGTACTTC
TRBV5-1	TRBJ1-1	-	-	CASSQGLYRDAEAFF	TGCGCCAGCAGCCAGGGACTTTATAGGGACGCTGAAGCTTTCTTT
TRBV18	TRBJ2-7	TRBD1	-	CASSPPAGQGMYEQYF	TGTGCCAGCTCACCACCAGCGGGACAGGGTATGTACGAGCAGTACTTC
TRBV6-5	TRBJ2-7	-	-	CASSYSPHGQTYEQYF	TGTGCCAGCAGTTACTCGCCGCATGGACAGACCTACGAGCAGTACTTC
TRBV6-2/TRBV6-3	TRBJ1-1	-	-	CASSPYRRNTEAFF	TGTGCCAGCAGCCCCTACAGGAGGAACACTGAAGCTTTCTTT
TRBV12-3/TRBV12-4	TRBJ1-1	TRBD1	-	CASSLDRGAEAFF	TGTGCCAGCAGTTTAGACAGGGGGGCTGAAGCTTTCTTT
TRBV7-2	TRBJ1-1	TRBD1	-	CASSSTGANTEAFF	TGTGCCAGCAGCTCGACAGGGGCGAACACTGAAGCTTTCTTT
TRBV6-5	TRBJ2-5	-	few	CASRSNGVETQYF	TGTGCCAGCAGGTCCAACGGGGTAGAGACCCAGTACTTC
TRBV5-5	TRBJ2-7	TRBD1	few	CASSFDRGKIYEQYF	TGTGCCAGCAGCTTCGACAGGGGTAAAATCTACGAGCAGTACTTC
TRBV30	TRBJ1-5	-	-	CAWSSRSNQPQHF	TGTGCCTGGAGTTCCAGAAGCAATCAGCCCCAGCATTTT
TRBV6-5	TRBJ1-1	-	few	CASSYSRRGTEAFF	TGTGCCAGCAGTTACTCGAGAAGGGGTACTGAAGCTTTCTTT
TRBV24-1	TRBJ2-1	TRBD1	-	CATSDPSQGNSYNEQFF	TGTGCCACCAGTGACCCGTCACAGGGGAACTCCTACAATGAGCAGTTCTTC
TRBV25-1	TRBJ2-4	-	-	CASKTAGSKNIQYF	TGTGCCAGCAAAACAGCAGGCTCCAAAAACATTCAGTACTTC
TRBV10-3	TRBJ2-2	TRBD2	-	CAIRPSGRDKDTGELFF	TGTGCCATCAGACCTAGCGGGCGGGATAAGGACACCGGGGAGCTGTTTTTT
TRBV6-6	TRBJ1-1	TRBD1	once	CASSGPPTGVSTEAFF	TGTGCCAGCAGTGGCCCCCCGACAGGGGTCAGTACTGAAGCTTTCTTT
TRBV10-2	TRBJ1-2	-	-	CASSDPGKGNYGYTF	TGCGCCAGCAGTGACCCCGGGAAAGGGAACTATGGCTACACCTTC
TRBV7-2	TRBJ1-2	-	few	CASSALTTVAYGYTF	TGTGCCAGCAGCGCTCTAACTACGGTAGCATATGGCTACACCTTC
TRBV10-3	TRBJ2-1	-	-	CAISDPVRYNEQFF	TGTGCCATCAGTGACCCCGTACGGTACAATGAGCAGTTCTTC
TRBV6-5	TRBJ2-1	-	-	CASMQGFYNEQFF	TGTGCCAGCATGCAGGGGTTCTACAATGAGCAGTTCTTC
TRBV12-3/TRBV12-4	TRBJ2-5	-	-	CASSGKGAQYF	TGTGCCAGCAGTGGAAAGGGAGCTCAGTACTTC
TRBV19	TRBJ1-3	-	few	CASSIPGPSGNTIYF	TGTGCCAGTAGTATCCCGGGTCCCTCTGGAAACACCATATATTTT
TRBV10-2	TRBJ1-5	TRBD1	-	CASTDRGTNQPQHF	TGCGCCAGCACCGACAGGGGGACCAATCAGCCCCAGCATTTT
TRBV29-1	TRBJ2-7	TRBD2	-	CSVGRTSGTYEQYF	TGCAGCGTTGGGAGGACTAGCGGAACCTACGAGCAGTACTTC
TRBV10-1	TRBJ2-1	TRBD1	-	CASSESTGWTEQFF	TGCGCCAGCAGTGAGTCGACAGGGTGGACAGAGCAGTTCTTC
TRBV4-2	TRBJ1-1	-	-	CASSQEGVLMNTEAFF	TGTGCCAGCAGCCAAGAAGGGGTCCTCATGAACACTGAAGCTTTCTTT
TRBV5-6	TRBJ2-1	TRBD1	-	CASSFDRGQGSYNEQFF	TGTGCCAGCAGCTTTGACCGGGGACAGGGTTCCTACAATGAGCAGTTCTTC
TRBV24-1	TRBJ1-1	-	few	CATEVRNTEAFF	TGTGCCACCGAAGTCAGGAACACTGAAGCTTTCTTT
TRBV19	TRBJ2-7	-	-	CASSIGAFYEQYF	TGTGCCAGTAGTATCGGAGCATTCTACGAGCAGTACTTC
TRBV4-1	TRBJ1-1	-	-	CASSQALQGLNTEAFF	TGCGCCAGCAGCCAAGCCTTACAGGGACTGAACACTGAAGCTTTCTTT
TRBV6-5	TRBJ2-7	-	few	CATRSDSSYEQYF	TGTGCCACCCGGTCGGACTCCTCCTACGAGCAGTACTTC
TRBV15	TRBJ1-6	TRBD1	few	CATSRGGQGDSPLHF	TGTGCCACCAGCAGAGGTGGACAGGGGGATTCACCCCTCCACTTT
TRBV25-1	TRBJ2-2	TRBD1	-	CASSAQRGPTGELFF	TGTGCCAGCAGTGCCCAAAGGGGGCCCACCGGGGAGCTGTTTTTT
TRBV19	TRBJ2-1	-	-	CASSMRHGPFSSYNEQFF	TGTGCCAGTAGTATGAGACATGGCCCTTTTAGCTCCTACAATGAGCAGTTCTTC